This entry is about one T cell receptor (beta chain). The target antigen is unknown. The source of the sample is a study of early T cells in non-severe SARS-CoV-2 infection. Study information: Whole-blood bulk RNA, unsorted, was sequenced, and chains were unpaired. Study-level points and caveats: Comparison of clonotypes with VDJdb favored anti-spike CD8 responses while missing private and CD4 specificities.

V was shortened by 5 bases and J by 12 bases, with 20 bases between the two germline ends. CDR1 and CDR2 from the germline V gene are SQVTM and ANQGSEA. The CDR3 spans 13 residues. Each single cDNA molecule received a unique molecular identifier. TCRdb processed the 5' RACE reads anew with MiXCR; each CDR3 protein has one entry. The data contain 90,000 to 120,000 distinct CDR3 sequences, more than 9.5% of them seen just once; the ten biggest clones take up 6.5% to 8%. Sequencing was done on a sample of whole blood. The TCR sequence derives from an adult who was a healthcare worker with PCR-confirmed SARS-CoV-2 infection or an uninfected control (not recorded which). The chain joins TRBV29-1 to TRBJ2-1; D ambiguous. CDR3 loop: CSVRSRSYGGQFF. For the CDR3, the DNA is TGCAGCGTTCGATCCAGAAGTTACGGCGGGCAGTTCTTC.